The clone carrying this T cell receptor beta chain was counted once. The source of the sample is a study of T cell responses to AZD1222 COVID-19 vaccine. The junction had 7 bases not matched to a gene; V was cut back by 6 bases and J by 5 bases. This CDR3 contains 14 residues. Germline V lookup: CDR1 LGHDT, CDR2 YNNKEL (reference sequence). Repertoires were generated with immunoSEQ multiplex PCR, while TCRdb's copy carries only in-frame clones and drops some. Of around 190,000 clones detected, more than 85% appear once; the ten largest clones hold 1.5% to 2%. The source is an adult who received the AZD1222 COVID-19 vaccine. Sequences were derived from peripheral blood, sampled 28 days after the second AZD1222 dose. The chain links TRBV3-1 (or the pseudogene TRBV3-2) to TRBJ2-1; 7 nucleotides match TRBD2. The chain's CDR3 is CASRPGLRNNEQFF. Written as DNA, the CDR3 is TGTGCCAGCAGGCCGGGACTAAGAAACAATGAGCAGTTCTTC.